This TCR beta chain was identified during a study of cytomegalovirus exposure and HLA in healthy donors. Study-wide points: The study designated fewer than 200 TCR beta chains cytomegalovirus-associated. Reports indicated that the classifier achieved high specificity and sensitivity in diagnosing cytomegalovirus status. Researchers reported that a few CMV-associated chains were confirmed in vitro as CMV antigen-specific.

This PCR relied on a set of 60 Vbeta primers and 13 Jbeta primers. Produced via immunoSEQ multiplex PCR; TCRdb's table is partial and in-frame only. Its table records 150,000 or so clones. Germline CDR1 SGHDT, CDR2 YYEEEE. CDR3 size: 16 residues. With regard to this clone: Its antigen is unknown.

The sample taken for sequencing was PBMCs. This sequence originates from a woman aged 18 to 35 in good health and CMV-seronegative. The chain links TRBV5-6 to TRBJ2-5, with TRBD2 identical over 8 bases. The J call may be faulty, since TRBJ2-7 better matches the DNA end. DNA for the CDR3: TGTGCCAGCAGCTTAGGGACTAGTAGTATCGCCTACGAGCAGTACTTC. Its protein is CASSLGTSSIAYEQYF.